Here is one T cell receptor (beta chain) with its context. The sample is drawn from a study of CD8 T cells in Susac syndrome. An input of roughly 0.5 to 1 ug of RNA was subjected to reverse transcription using random hexamers. TCRdb itself ran the immunoSEQ multiplex PCR reads through MiXCR, one entry per CDR3 protein. Among around 300,000 distinct CDR3 sequences, 89% were seen once, and the ten largest hold 0.18%. The patients who served as multiple sclerosis controls were treatment-naive and had stable or active relapsing-remitting disease that fulfilled the revised McDonald criteria. The CDR3 runs 15 residues. V gave up 1 base and J gave up 2 bases, with 10 bases separating them. CDR1 is LGHNA, CDR2 YSLEER, per germline.

The material sequenced was CD8+ T cells from PBMCs. The clonotype comes from a human donor with multiple sclerosis. The V gene is TRBV4-3, the J gene TRBJ2-3, with D hard to call. The CDR3 sequence is CASSQGLGHTDTQYF. The CDR3, as DNA: TGCGCCAGCAGCCAAGGACTCGGGCACACAGATACGCAGTATTTT.